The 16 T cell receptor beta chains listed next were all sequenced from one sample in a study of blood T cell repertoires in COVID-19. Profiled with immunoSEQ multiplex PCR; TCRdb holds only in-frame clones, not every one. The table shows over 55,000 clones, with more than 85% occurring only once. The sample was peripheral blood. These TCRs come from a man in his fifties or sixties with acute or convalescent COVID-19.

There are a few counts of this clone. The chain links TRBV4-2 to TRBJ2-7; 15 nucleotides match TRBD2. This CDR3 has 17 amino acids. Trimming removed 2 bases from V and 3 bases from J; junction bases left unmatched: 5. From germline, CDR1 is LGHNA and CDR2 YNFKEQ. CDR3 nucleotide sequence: TGTGCCAGCAGCCAAAAGGGACTAGCGGGAGGAGGCTACGAGCAGTACTTC. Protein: CASSQKGLAGGGYEQYF.

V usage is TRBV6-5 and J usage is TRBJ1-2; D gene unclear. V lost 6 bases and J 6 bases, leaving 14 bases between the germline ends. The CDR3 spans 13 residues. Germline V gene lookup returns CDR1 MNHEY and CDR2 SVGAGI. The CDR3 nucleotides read TGTGCCAGCAGCCCACGCGGGGATGATGGCTACACCTTC. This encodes CASSPRGDDGYTF.

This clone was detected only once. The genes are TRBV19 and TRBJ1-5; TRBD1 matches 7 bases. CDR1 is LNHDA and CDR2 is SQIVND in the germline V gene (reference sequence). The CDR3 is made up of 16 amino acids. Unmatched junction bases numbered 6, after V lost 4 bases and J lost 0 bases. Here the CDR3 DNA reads TGTGCCAGTAGTAGATACAGGGGAAATAGCAATCAGCCCCAGCATTTT. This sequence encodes CASSRYRGNSNQPQHF.

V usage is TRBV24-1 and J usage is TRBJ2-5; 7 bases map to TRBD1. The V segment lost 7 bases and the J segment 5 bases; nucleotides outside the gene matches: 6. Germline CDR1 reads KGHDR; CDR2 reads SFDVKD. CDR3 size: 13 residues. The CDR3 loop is CATRDRVRETQYF. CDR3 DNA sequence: TGTGCCACCAGAGACAGGGTCCGGGAGACCCAGTACTTC.

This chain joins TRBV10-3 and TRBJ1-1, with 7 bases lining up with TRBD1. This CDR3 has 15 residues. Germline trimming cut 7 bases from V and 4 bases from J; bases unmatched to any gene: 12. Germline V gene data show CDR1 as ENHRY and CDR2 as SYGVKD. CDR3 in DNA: TGTGCCATCACCGATAGTCAGGGGGAGGCCACTGAAGCTTTCTTT. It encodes CAITDSQGEATEAFF.

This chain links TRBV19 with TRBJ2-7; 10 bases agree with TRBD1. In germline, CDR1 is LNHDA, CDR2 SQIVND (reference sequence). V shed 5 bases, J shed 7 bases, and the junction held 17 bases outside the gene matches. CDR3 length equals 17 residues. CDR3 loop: CASSSTGGPGTGDEQYF. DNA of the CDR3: TGTGCCAGTAGTTCGACAGGGGGGCCCGGGACAGGGGATGAGCAGTACTTC. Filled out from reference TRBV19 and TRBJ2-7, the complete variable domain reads DGGITQSPKYLFRKEGQNVTLSCEQNLNHDAMYWYRQDPGQGLRLIYYSQIVNDFQKGDIAEGYSVSREKKESFPLTVTSAQKNPTAFYLCASSSTGGPGTGDEQYFGPGTRLTVT.

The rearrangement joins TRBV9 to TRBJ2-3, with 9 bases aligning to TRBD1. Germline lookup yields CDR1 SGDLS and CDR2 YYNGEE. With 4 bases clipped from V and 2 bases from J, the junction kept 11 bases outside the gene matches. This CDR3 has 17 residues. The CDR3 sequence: CASSLASGTGTTDTQYF. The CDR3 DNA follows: TGTGCCAGCAGCCTCGCTTCCGGGACAGGGACCACAGATACGCAGTATTTT.

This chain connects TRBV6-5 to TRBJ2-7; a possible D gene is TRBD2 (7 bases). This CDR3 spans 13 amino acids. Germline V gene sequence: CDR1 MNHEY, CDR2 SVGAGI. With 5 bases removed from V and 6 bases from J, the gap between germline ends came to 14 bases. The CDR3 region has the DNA TGTGCCAGCAGTCGCCCCGGGGGGCTCGAGCAGTACTTC. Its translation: CASSRPGGLEQYF.

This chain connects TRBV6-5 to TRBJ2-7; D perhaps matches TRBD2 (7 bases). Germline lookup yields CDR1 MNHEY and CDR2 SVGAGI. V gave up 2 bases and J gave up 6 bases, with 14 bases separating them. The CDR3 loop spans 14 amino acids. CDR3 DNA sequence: TGTGCCAGCAGTTACAGAGGGGGGGCGGGCGAGCAGTACTTC. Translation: CASSYRGGAGEQYF.

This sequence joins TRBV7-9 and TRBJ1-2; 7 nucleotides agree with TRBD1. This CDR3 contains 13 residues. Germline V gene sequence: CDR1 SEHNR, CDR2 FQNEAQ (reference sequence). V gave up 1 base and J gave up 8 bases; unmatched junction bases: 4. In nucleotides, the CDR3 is TGTGCCAGCAGCTTAGACAGGGGTGACGGCTACACCTTC. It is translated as CASSLDRGDGYTF.

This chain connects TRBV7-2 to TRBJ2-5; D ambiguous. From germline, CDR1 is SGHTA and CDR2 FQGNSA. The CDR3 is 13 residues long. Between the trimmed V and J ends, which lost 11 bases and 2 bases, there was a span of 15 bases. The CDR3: CALSAADQETQYF. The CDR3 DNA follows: TGTGCCCTCTCTGCGGCTGATCAAGAGACCCAGTACTTC.

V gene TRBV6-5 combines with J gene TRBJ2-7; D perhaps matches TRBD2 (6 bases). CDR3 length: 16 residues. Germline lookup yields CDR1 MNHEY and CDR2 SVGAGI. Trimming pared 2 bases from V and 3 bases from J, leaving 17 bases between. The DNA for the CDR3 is TGTGCCAGCAGTTACAGGAACCCTAGCGAGAACTACGAGCAGTACTTC. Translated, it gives CASSYRNPSENYEQYF.

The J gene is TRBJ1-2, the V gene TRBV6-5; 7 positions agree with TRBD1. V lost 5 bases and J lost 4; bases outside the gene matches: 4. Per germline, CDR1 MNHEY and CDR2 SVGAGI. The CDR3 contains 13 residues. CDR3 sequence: CASSRDSSYGYTF. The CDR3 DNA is TGTGCCAGCAGTCGGGACAGCTCCTATGGCTACACCTTC.

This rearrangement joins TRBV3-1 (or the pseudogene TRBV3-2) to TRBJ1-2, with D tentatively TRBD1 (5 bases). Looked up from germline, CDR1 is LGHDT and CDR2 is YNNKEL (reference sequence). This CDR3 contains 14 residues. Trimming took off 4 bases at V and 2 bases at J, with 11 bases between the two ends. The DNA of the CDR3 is TGTGCCAGCAGCCCTTGGGGGGACAACTATGGCTACACCTTC. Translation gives CASSPWGDNYGYTF.

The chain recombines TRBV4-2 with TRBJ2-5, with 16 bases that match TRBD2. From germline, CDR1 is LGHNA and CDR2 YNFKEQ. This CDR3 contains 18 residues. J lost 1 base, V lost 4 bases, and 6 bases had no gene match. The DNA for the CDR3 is TGTGCCAGCAGCCCCGGGACTAGCGGGAGGGGGGGCCAAGAGACCCAGTACTTC. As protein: CASSPGTSGRGGQETQYF.

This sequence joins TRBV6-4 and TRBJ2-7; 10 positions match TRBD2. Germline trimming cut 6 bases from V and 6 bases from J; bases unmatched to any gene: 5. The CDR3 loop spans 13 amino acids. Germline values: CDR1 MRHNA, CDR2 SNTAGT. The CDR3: CASSGTSVSEQYF. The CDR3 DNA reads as TGTGCCAGCAGCGGGACTAGCGTCTCCGAGCAGTACTTC.